The rows below give T cell receptor beta chains drawn from one sample of a study of radiotherapy plus CTLA-4 blockade in lung cancer. The assay was immunoSEQ multiplex PCR, and TCRdb's table has in-frame clones only and misses some. The sample yields tens of thousands of clones, roughly 77% seen once. The specimen comprised peripheral blood, sampled from a patient treated with radiotherapy plus ipilimumab. The receptors derive from a human donor with non-small cell lung cancer who had a complete response to radiotherapy plus ipilimumab. CDR3s include the opening cysteine and the closing phenylalanine or tryptophan. A D gene is named only where the DNA matches it firmly. Size is omitted from some rows. Given values are once, few, many or a class for expanded clones.

>TRBJ2-1|TRBV11-2|NA|TRBD2
CASSLVRTSNNEQFF
TGTGCCAGCAGCTTAGTTAGGACTAGCAACAATGAGCAGTTCTTC
>TRBJ2-1|TRBV6-6|NA|TRBD1
CASSPGQASYNEQFF
TGTGCCAGCAGTCCGGGACAGGCGTCCTACAATGAGCAGTTCTTC
>TRBJ1-1|TRBV30|few|NA
CAWSQYTEAFF
TGTGCCTGGAGTCAGTACACTGAAGCTTTCTTT
>TRBJ2-2|TRBV30|NA|TRBD1
CAWSRRQGTLTGELFF
TGTGCCTGGAGTCGACGACAGGGGACTCTCACCGGGGAGCTGTTTTTT
>TRBJ1-2|TRBV18|once|NA
CASSPQKDSNYGYTF
TGTGCCAGCTCACCTCAGAAGGACAGTAACTATGGCTACACCTTC
>TRBJ1-4|TRBV13|once|NA
CASSSGLTNEKLFF
TGTGCCAGCAGCTCGGGACTGACTAATGAAAAACTGTTTTTT
>TRBJ2-2|TRBV9|NA|NA
CASSVDPGKSGELFF
TGTGCCAGCAGCGTAGATCCGGGAAAAAGCGGGGAGCTGTTTTTT
>TRBJ2-1|TRBV10-3|NA|NA
CAISEQGYEQFF
TGTGCCATCAGTGAGCAGGGCTATGAGCAGTTCTTC
>TRBJ2-7|TRBV30|NA|TRBD2
CAWRASSGTSGGSYEQYF
TGTGCCTGGAGGGCTTCGTCCGGGACTAGCGGGGGGTCGTACGAGCAGTACTTC
>TRBJ1-1|TRBV29-1|NA|NA
CSVSTLNTEAFF
TGCAGCGTTTCGACTTTGAACACTGAAGCTTTCTTT
>TRBJ2-1|TRBV12-5|NA|NA
CASGLSPVNEQFF
TGTGCTAGTGGTTTGTCCCCGGTCAATGAGCAGTTCTTC
>TRBJ1-2|TRBV18|NA|NA
CASSPSPGPRDGYTF
TGTGCCAGCTCACCAAGTCCAGGGCCAAGGGATGGCTACACCTTC
>TRBJ2-1|TRBV4-1|NA|NA
CASSPRLVNEQFF
TGCGCCAGCAGCCCAAGACTAGTCAATGAGCAGTTCTTC
>TRBJ1-1|TRBV7-9|NA|TRBD1
CASSLADRGRDEAFF
TGTGCCAGCAGCTTAGCCGACAGGGGTCGAGACGAAGCTTTCTTT
>TRBJ1-2|TRBV27|NA|NA
CASGGYGLNGYTF
TGTGCCAGCGGGGGGTACGGATTGAATGGCTACACCTTC
>TRBJ2-5|TRBV11-3|NA|TRBD2
CASSLAGGPFNLQYF
TGTGCCAGCAGCTTAGCGGGGGGGCCATTTAACTTACAGTACTTC
>TRBJ2-4|TRBV6-5|NA|NA
CASSPPGLAKNIQYF
TGTGCCAGCAGTCCCCCGGGGTTAGCCAAAAACATTCAGTACTTC
>TRBJ1-1|TRBV6-5|NA|NA
CASSSGGGRANTEAFF
TGTGCCAGCAGTTCCGGGGGGGGCAGGGCGAACACTGAAGCTTTCTTT
>TRBJ1-1|TRBV2|NA|NA
CASRLTANTEAFF
TGTGCCAGCAGGCTGACAGCGAACACTGAAGCTTTCTTT
>TRBJ2-5|TRBV7-9|once|TRBD2
CASGTSRDQETQYF
TGTGCCAGCGGGACTAGCCGGGACCAAGAGACCCAGTACTTC
>TRBJ2-2|TRBV30|NA|NA
CAWNRDTGELFF
TGTGCCTGGAACAGGGACACCGGGGAGCTGTTTTTT
>TRBJ2-2|TRBV28|NA|TRBD2
CASSLFFMGLEDTGELFF
TGTGCCAGCAGTTTGTTTTTCATGGGACTAGAGGACACCGGGGAGCTGTTTTTT
>TRBJ2-3|TRBV6-1|NA|NA
CASSKAGRTDTQYF
TGTGCCAGCAGTAAAGCGGGCCGCACAGATACGCAGTATTTT
>TRBJ1-6|TRBV18|NA|TRBD1
CASSPTSTGASSPLHF
TGTGCCAGCTCCCCCACTTCGACAGGGGCCAGTTCACCCCTCCACTTT
>TRBJ1-2|TRBV10-3|NA|NA
CAISEFRAGDGYTF
TGTGCCATCAGTGAGTTTAGGGCAGGGGATGGCTACACCTTC
>TRBJ2-2|TRBV18|NA|TRBD2
CASSPRSTLAGAIGELFF
TGTGCCAGCTCACCAAGGTCTACACTAGCGGGAGCTATCGGGGAGCTGTTTTTT
>TRBJ2-3|TRBV18|NA|TRBD2
CASSPVGLAGYTDTQYF
TGTGCCAGCTCACCAGTCGGACTAGCGGGTTACACAGATACGCAGTATTTT
>TRBJ1-3|TRBV9|NA|NA
CASSVGGGISGNTIYF
TGTGCCAGCAGCGTAGGTGGAGGTATCTCTGGAAACACCATATATTTT
>TRBJ2-4|TRBV7-9|NA|TRBD2
CASSPVAGEAKNIQYF
TGTGCCAGCAGCCCCGTGGCGGGGGAGGCCAAAAACATTCAGTACTTC
>TRBJ1-2|TRBV19|NA|NA
CASSTDLGVGGPYGYTF
TGTGCCAGTAGTACTGACTTAGGGGTCGGCGGCCCCTATGGCTACACCTTC
>TRBJ1-2|TRBV6-5|NA|NA
CASRPTGAYGYTF
TGTGCCAGCAGACCCACAGGTGCCTATGGCTACACCTTC
>TRBJ2-4|TRBV9|once|TRBD2
CASSVGTSGRNRAKNIQYF
TGTGCCAGCAGCGTAGGGACTAGCGGACGCAATAGAGCCAAAAACATTCAGTACTTC
>TRBJ2-5|TRBV27|NA|TRBD2
CASSLKGLAGGTGKQETQYF
TGTGCCAGCAGTTTAAAGGGACTAGCGGGAGGGACGGGAAAACAAGAGACCCAGTACTTC
>TRBJ1-3|TRBV19|NA|NA
CAIRGAPGNTIYF
TGTGCCATCCGGGGGGCGCCTGGAAACACCATATATTTT
>TRBJ1-2|TRBV5-5|NA|NA
CASSLAPGSYGYTF
TGTGCCAGCAGCTTGGCCCCGGGTTCCTATGGCTACACCTTC
>TRBJ1-1|TRBV25-1|NA|NA
CASSVRNTEAFF
TGTGCCAGCAGTGTTCGGAACACTGAAGCTTTCTTT
>TRBJ1-2|TRBV5-1|NA|TRBD1
CASSGPGQANYGYTF
TGCGCCAGCAGCGGACCGGGACAGGCTAACTATGGCTACACCTTC
>TRBJ2-1|TRBV18|NA|TRBD1
CASSPGTGDNEQFF
TGTGCCAGCTCACCCGGGACAGGCGACAATGAGCAGTTCTTC
>TRBJ2-3|TRBV7-6|NA|TRBD2
CASSLALAGNTDTQYF
TGTGCCAGCAGTCTAGCACTAGCGGGGAACACAGATACGCAGTATTTT
>TRBJ2-2|TRBV9|NA|NA
CASSVEGAGELFF
TGTGCCAGCAGCGTAGAGGGGGCCGGGGAGCTGTTTTTT
>TRBJ1-4|TRBV13|NA|TRBD1
CASSLLGQGNEKLFF
TGTGCCAGCAGCTTACTCGGACAGGGTAATGAAAAACTGTTTTTT
>TRBJ2-5|TRBV25-1|NA|NA
CASSELKGEETQYF
TGTGCCAGCAGTGAATTAAAGGGGGAAGAGACCCAGTACTTC
>TRBJ1-1|TRBV7-2|NA|NA
CASSLPPGTEAFF
TGTGCCAGCAGCTTACCCCCCGGCACTGAAGCTTTCTTT